These 32 T cell receptor beta chains were sequenced from one sample in a study of cytomegalovirus exposure and HLA in healthy donors. The PCR contained 60 Vbeta and 13 Jbeta primers. Assay: immunoSEQ multiplex PCR; the TCRdb copy retains only in-frame clones and omits some. The sample records about 110,000 clones, 76% being singletons. Sequencing was carried out using PBMCs. The receptors derive from a woman aged 45-59 years in good health and CMV-seropositive.

The gene calls are TRBV25-1 and TRBJ2-1, with D possibly being TRBD2 (6 bases). Germline assignment: CDR1 MGHDK and CDR2 SYGVNS. V gave up 1 base and J gave up 6 bases, with 13 bases separating them. This CDR3 has 15 amino acids. CDR3 sequence reads: CASSEFLAARNEQFF. The CDR3 coding sequence is TGTGCCAGCAGTGAATTTTTAGCGGCTCGCAATGAGCAGTTCTTC.

On this clone itself: Germline is not matched at one junction end, which may reflect a read error. The chain recombines TRBV7-9 with TRBJ2-7; the D is unclear. CDR3 size: 11 residues. Germline assignment: CDR1 SEHNR and CDR2 FQNEAQ (reference sequence). This CDR3 reads CSSSEVYEQYF. Written as DNA, the CDR3 is TGTTCCAGCAGCGAGGTCTACGAGCAGTACTTC.

This rearrangement joins TRBV29-1 to TRBJ2-5; 8 bases line up with TRBD2. V shed 7 bases and J 5 bases; nucleotides not matched to a gene: 12. Germline V gives CDR1 SQVTM, CDR2 ANQGSEA. The CDR3 sequence is 14 residues long. The CDR3 sequence is CSALPGLGKETQYF. For the CDR3, the DNA is TGCAGCGCCCTTCCGGGACTAGGGAAGGAGACCCAGTACTTC.

This chain links TRBV11-2 with TRBJ2-3; the match to TRBD2 covers 8 bases. Germline V CDR1 and CDR2: SGHAT, FQNNGV. The CDR3 totals 16 residues. V lost 5 bases and J lost 3; bases outside the gene matches: 10. This chain's CDR3 is CASSPGGGVWTDTQYF. The CDR3 DNA sequence: TGTGCCAGCAGCCCGGGAGGGGGGGTTTGGACAGATACGCAGTATTTT.

This chain links TRBV5-1 with TRBJ1-4; TRBD1 aligns across 8 bases. The germline V gene encodes CDR1 SGHRS and CDR2 YFSETQ. This CDR3 has 13 amino acids. J gave up 7 bases and V 4 bases, and 3 bases lay outside the gene matches. CDR3 DNA: TGCGCCAGCAGCCGGACAGGGACTGAAAAACTGTTTTTT. Amino acids: CASSRTGTEKLFF.

This clone was seen more than once but under ten times. J is TRBJ2-1 and V is TRBV5-4; 7 bases map to TRBD2. Germline V CDR1 and CDR2: SGHNT, YYREEE (reference sequence). V was clipped by 3 bases and J by 7 bases; unmatched bases: 10. The CDR3 runs to 15 residues. CDR3 in DNA: TGTGCCAGCAGCTGGGGGACTACTACCCCGAATGAGCAGTTCTTC. The encoded protein is CASSWGTTTPNEQFF.

In nucleotides, the CDR3 is TGTGCCAGCAGTCATGGGGGGGACAGGGGGCAGGAAGCTTTCTTT. It encodes CASSHGGDRGQEAFF. The chain has TRBV2 and TRBJ1-1; 12 bases line up with TRBD1. This CDR3 has 15 residues. V was clipped by 5 bases and J by 8 bases; unmatched bases: 9. Germline CDR1 SNHLY, CDR2 FYNNEI.

The chain uses TRBV5-6 and TRBJ2-7; 9 bases align to TRBD1. The CDR3 totals 14 residues. CDR1 and CDR2 from the germline V gene are SGHDT and YYEEEE. V lost 2 bases to trimming and J lost 2 bases; unmatched junction nucleotides: 2. CDR3 DNA sequence: TGTGCCAGCAGCTTCGGGACAGGGACCTACGAGCAGTACTTC. Its protein is CASSFGTGTYEQYF.

This chain uses TRBV6-5 with TRBJ2-7; 8 bases match TRBD1. J lost 7 bases, V lost 2 bases, and 7 bases had no gene match. The germline CDR1 and CDR2 sequences are MNHEY and SVGAGI. The CDR3 totals 14 residues. The CDR3 DNA is TGTGCCAGCAGTTACCGCGACAGGGGCGGAGAGCAGTACTTC. It encodes CASSYRDRGGEQYF.

The chain couples TRBV10-1 to TRBJ2-1; D may be TRBD2 (5 bases). The CDR3 has 15 residues. The V gene's germline CDR1 is WNHNN and CDR2 SYGVQD (reference sequence). Trimming took off 8 bases at V and 8 bases at J, with 22 bases between the two ends. The CDR3 coding sequence is TGCGCCAGCGGTGTGCGGGCTAACCTGGTGTATGAGCAGTTCTTC. It is translated as CASGVRANLVYEQFF.

The V call is TRBV7-9, the J call TRBJ2-7; 8 nucleotides match TRBD2. V shed 5 bases and J 5 bases; nucleotides not matched to a gene: 11. CDR1 and CDR2 (germline): SEHNR, FQNEAQ (reference sequence). CDR3 length equals 15 residues. The CDR3 DNA follows: TGTGCCAGCAGCCCCCGGGGGGGTGGACCTAACGAGCAGTACTTC. Amino acids: CASSPRGGGPNEQYF.

This clone turned up a few times. V and J are TRBV7-2 and TRBJ1-2, with 7 nucleotides matching TRBD1. Trimming at V came to 4 bases and at J to 4 bases, leaving 0 bases not matched to a gene. CDR1 and CDR2 (germline): SGHTA, FQGNSA. The CDR3 contains 12 residues. The CDR3 spells CASSWTGYGYTF. The CDR3 coding sequence is TGTGCCAGCAGCTGGACAGGCTATGGCTACACCTTC.

The chain uses TRBV7-2 and TRBJ2-5; 12 bases match TRBD1. The CDR3 sequence is 14 residues long. Germline V gives CDR1 SGHTA, CDR2 FQGNSA. The V segment lost 5 bases and the J segment 5 bases; nucleotides outside the gene matches: 3. The CDR3 spells CASSPGTGGETQYF. CDR3 coding DNA: TGTGCCAGCAGCCCTGGGACAGGGGGCGAGACCCAGTACTTC.

The chain joins TRBV19 to TRBJ2-6; 10 bases are shared with TRBD1. The CDR3 is made up of 14 amino acids. With V trimmed by 4 bases and J by 9 bases, 3 bases remained unmatched. Germline V CDR1 and CDR2: LNHDA, SQIVND (reference sequence). Here the CDR3 DNA reads TGTGCCAGTAGTAGGACAGGGGGGCACAACGTCCTGACTTTC. Encoded protein: CASSRTGGHNVLTF.

The gene calls are TRBV9 and TRBJ2-7, with no clear D. The length of the CDR3 is 13 residues. Germline-derived CDR1 and CDR2 are SGDLS and YYNGEE. V lost 0 bases to trimming and J lost 0 bases, with 4 bases between them. CDR3 sequence: CASSVGSSYEQYF. In nucleotides, the CDR3 is TGTGCCAGCAGCGTAGGGAGCTCCTACGAGCAGTACTTC.

The gene calls are TRBV7-9 and TRBJ1-1; maybe TRBD1 (6 bases). CDR3 length: 14 residues. The ends were cut back, 3 bases at V and 8 bases at J, with 16 bases in the middle. Germline values: CDR1 SEHNR, CDR2 FQNEAQ (reference sequence). The CDR3 spells CASSFLQGNSEAFF. In DNA, the CDR3 is TGTGCCAGCAGCTTTCTCCAGGGGAACTCCGAAGCTTTCTTT.

J is TRBJ1-6 and V is TRBV5-4, with 7 bases that match TRBD1. V shed 2 bases, J shed 11 bases, and the junction held 10 bases outside the gene matches. This CDR3 has 15 amino acids. CDR1 is SGHNT, CDR2 YYREEE, per germline (reference sequence). CDR3 residues: CASSLIGQGDAPLHF. The DNA of the CDR3 is TGTGCCAGCAGCTTAATCGGGCAGGGGGACGCACCCCTCCACTTT.

V usage is TRBV9 and J usage is TRBJ2-5; no clear D gene. Looked up from germline, CDR1 is SGDLS and CDR2 is YYNGEE. The length of the CDR3 is 14 residues. V lost 0 bases to trimming and J lost 4 bases, with 10 bases between them. The CDR3: CASSVGATSETQYF. In DNA, the CDR3 is TGTGCCAGCAGCGTAGGGGCTACCTCAGAGACCCAGTACTTC.

V is TRBV5-1 and J is TRBJ1-3; a possible D gene is TRBD1 (5 bases). Deletions cut 7 bases from V and 5 bases from J, with 25 bases between. Germline V CDR1 and CDR2: SGHRS, YFSETQ. This CDR3 spans 17 amino acids. The CDR3 sequence: CASFSPWGEPLRNTIYF. The CDR3 DNA follows: TGCGCCAGCTTCAGTCCTTGGGGGGAACCCTTGAGAAACACCATATATTTT.

The chain is built from TRBV7-2 and TRBJ2-1; TRBD2 is a possible D gene (5 bases). The CDR3 is 16 residues long. Germline V lookup: CDR1 SGHTA, CDR2 FQGNSA. Trimming removed 7 bases at V and 3 bases at J, with 19 bases between. DNA of the CDR3: TGTGCCAGCACCTCATACCCCAAGCGGATCTACAATGAGCAGTTCTTC. It is translated as CASTSYPKRIYNEQFF. Using reference TRBV7-2 and TRBJ2-1 for the parts outside the CDR3, the full variable domain is GAGVSQSPSNKVTEKGKDVELRCDPISGHTALYWYRQSLGQGLEFLIYFQGNSAPDKSGLPSDRFSAERTGGSVSTLTIQRTQQEDSAVYLCASTSYPKRIYNEQFFGPGTRLTVL.

This clone was observed a handful of times. The rearrangement joins TRBV7-2 to TRBJ1-1, with 7 bases lining up with TRBD1. CDR3 length equals 13 residues. Per germline, CDR1 SGHTA and CDR2 FQGNSA. Unmatched junction bases numbered 12, after V lost 5 bases and J lost 12 bases. CDR3 region: CASSLGTEVFSFF. The DNA for the CDR3 is TGTGCCAGCAGCCTTGGGACAGAGGTCTTTTCTTTCTTT. Full variable domain (outside the CDR3, taken from reference TRBV7-2 and TRBJ1-1): GAGVSQSPSNKVTEKGKDVELRCDPISGHTALYWYRQSLGQGLEFLIYFQGNSAPDKSGLPSDRFSAERTGGSVSTLTIQRTQQEDSAVYLCASSLGTEVFSFFGQGTRLTVV.

The chain uses TRBV19 and TRBJ1-1; D unclear. The V end was cut by 5 bases, the J end by 1 base, with 11 bases between. The CDR3 extends over 14 amino acids. CDR1 is LNHDA, CDR2 SQIVND, per germline (reference sequence). CDR3 sequence: CASSSRASNTEAFF. CDR3 sequence (DNA): TGTGCCAGTAGTTCCCGAGCTTCGAACACTGAAGCTTTCTTT.

The sample holds a few counts of this clone. The rearrangement joins TRBV2 to TRBJ2-7, with D unclear. This CDR3 contains 14 residues. CDR1 SNHLY and CDR2 FYNNEI come from the germline V gene. The V and J ends lost 4 bases and 0 bases respectively, with 10 bases between them. The CDR3 DNA follows: TGTGCCAGCAGTGGACAAGGTCCCTCCTACGAGCAGTACTTC. Its protein product is CASSGQGPSYEQYF.

The genes are TRBV9 and TRBJ2-3; 11 bases are a match to TRBD2. Germline CDR1 SGDLS, CDR2 YYNGEE. The CDR3 is 15 amino acids. V was clipped by 2 bases and J by 6 bases; unmatched bases: 5. The CDR3 protein is CASSVWSSGGDTQYF. CDR3 sequence (DNA): TGTGCCAGCAGCGTGTGGTCTAGCGGGGGGGATACGCAGTATTTT. Together with reference TRBV9 and TRBJ2-3, the CDR3 gives the full variable domain: DSGVTQTPKHLITATGQRVTLRCSPRSGDLSVYWYQQSLDQGLQFLIQYYNGEERAKGNILERFSAQQFPDLHSELNLSSLELGDSALYFCASSVWSSGGDTQYFGPGTRLTVL.

The rearrangement joins TRBV9 to TRBJ1-4, with 8 positions matching TRBD1. In germline, CDR1 is SGDLS, CDR2 YYNGEE. J was trimmed by 6 bases and V by 0 bases; bases with no gene match: 1. This CDR3 contains 14 residues. The CDR3 nucleotides read TGTGCCAGCAGCGTAGCAGGGGGCGATGAAAAACTGTTTTTT. Amino acids: CASSVAGGDEKLFF.

V gene TRBV9 combines with J gene TRBJ1-1, with 7 bases that match TRBD1. Germline V gene lookup returns CDR1 SGDLS and CDR2 YYNGEE. This CDR3 spans 13 amino acids. The CDR3 bases are TGTGGCGCGAGGGGGCAAGAGGAGACTGAAGCTTTCTTT. This translates into CGARGQEETEAFF.

This rearrangement joins TRBV9 to TRBJ2-5; TRBD2 agrees at 7 bases. Trimming took 3 bases from V and 5 from J; bases not matched to a gene: 7. The CDR3 contains 14 residues. Per the germline V gene, CDR1 is SGDLS and CDR2 is YYNGEE. CDR3 in amino acids: CASSEGRAGETQYF. The CDR3 DNA is TGTGCCAGCAGCGAGGGGAGGGCCGGGGAGACCCAGTACTTC.

The chain employs TRBV5-5 and TRBJ1-5, with D unresolved. This CDR3 has 13 residues. V lost 0 bases and J lost 4, with 5 bases in between. Germline CDR1 and CDR2: SGHKS and YYEKEE (reference sequence). The CDR3 DNA is TGTGCCAGCAGCTTGGCAGGTAATCAGCCCCAGCATTTT. It specifies CASSLAGNQPQHF.

This clone was detected only once. One end of the junction varies from germline; a read error may be responsible. Within the sample, other DNA sequences also encode this same CDR3. The V call is TRBV7-9, the J call TRBJ1-2; 7 positions match TRBD1. The CDR3 length is 13 residues. The germline CDR1 and CDR2 sequences are SEHNR and FQNEAQ (reference sequence). The CDR3 here is CASGGVTGNGYTF. CDR3 coding DNA: TGTGCCAGCGGAGGAGTGACAGGGAATGGCTACACCTTT.

For this clone: Other DNA sequences within the sample encode an identical CDR3. The rearrangement uses TRBV9 and TRBJ1-3, with TRBD1 identical over 7 bases. Germline CDR1 and CDR2: SGDLS and YYNGEE. The CDR3 runs to 15 residues. V was pared by 4 bases and J by 2 bases, with 6 bases of the junction left unmatched. The DNA of the CDR3 is TGTGCCAGCAGCCCCAGGACAGGAACTGGAAACACCATATATTTT. This codes for CASSPRTGTGNTIYF.

This rearrangement joins TRBV19 to TRBJ1-1, with D tentatively TRBD1 (6 bases). CDR3 length: 12 residues. CDR1 and CDR2 (germline): LNHDA, SQIVND (reference sequence). The germline V and J ends were trimmed by 5 bases and 6 bases, with 10 bases remaining between them. The CDR3: CASSADSSEAFF. The CDR3 region has the DNA TGTGCCAGTAGTGCGGACAGCTCTGAAGCTTTCTTT.

V and J are TRBV5-1 and TRBJ2-5, with TRBD2 matching 8 bases. CDR1 and CDR2 from the germline V gene are SGHRS and YFSETQ. The trim removed 6 bases at V and 4 bases at J, leaving 11 bases unmatched. The CDR3 extends over 15 amino acids. The CDR3 DNA reads as TGCGCCAGCACCGCAGGGAGCGGGGGAGGAGAGACCCAGTACTTC. As protein: CASTAGSGGGETQYF.